This T cell receptor beta chain was captured in a study of shared clonotypes between healthy human individuals. Regarding the study as a whole: Shared clonotypes: 4.5% to 5% naive CD4, roughly 3.5% naive CD8, less than 2.5% memory CD4, approximately 0.41% memory CD8.

About this clone itself: Its antigen is as yet unknown.

The method was immunoSEQ multiplex PCR; TCRdb's version includes in-frame clones alone and lacks a portion of them. The sample has around 2.5 million clones; more than 85% are singletons. Deletions cut 2 bases from V and 2 bases from J, with 12 bases between. The length of the CDR3 is 16 residues. Germline CDR1 SGHTA, CDR2 FQGNSA. The sample taken for sequencing was naive CD4+ T cells from PBMCs. The subset was: CD45RA+ positively selected. The J gene is TRBJ2-2, the V gene TRBV7-2, with D maybe TRBD1 (5 bases). The receptor was derived from a man younger than 35 in good health. Some clones in this sample may be carry-over from other donors' samples. The CDR3 here is CASSLMQGQNTGELFF. Written as DNA, the CDR3 is TGTGCCAGCAGCTTAATGCAGGGCCAAAACACCGGGGAGCTGTTTTTT.